Listed below are T cell receptor beta chains from one sample, sequenced in a study of OX40 agonist ivuxolimab in advanced cancers. TCRdb's copy holds only in-frame clones and misses some; the assay was immunoSEQ multiplex PCR. The table lists roughly 80,000 clones, about 86% of them singletons. The sequences come from CD4+ or CD8+ T cells sorted from blood, collected in a trial of the OX40 agonist ivuxolimab. These receptors originate from an adult with an advanced solid tumor such as melanoma, head and neck, liver or kidney cancer. CDR3s include the opening cysteine and the closing phenylalanine or tryptophan. The order of the fields is D gene, J gene, clone size, CDR3 length, V gene, CDR3 DNA, CDR3 protein. The D gene is left open where the match is weak. A clone size is listed for some rows: how often the clone was seen (once, few, many), or a class if it is expanded.

TRBD2	TRBJ2-5	once	15	TRBV11-2	TGTGCCAGCAGCCGCACTAGCGGGGAGGTGGAGACCCAGTACTTC	CASSRTSGEVETQYF
-	TRBJ2-7	-	13	TRBV7-2	TGTGCCAGCAGCTTAGCGGACAGCTACGAGCAGTACTTC	CASSLADSYEQYF
-	TRBJ2-5	-	13	TRBV28	TGTGCCAGCAGGGACAGCGGACAAGAGACCCAGTACTTC	CASRDSGQETQYF
TRBD1	TRBJ1-5	once	18	TRBV19	TGTGCCAGTAGTATAACGAGGACAGGGGCGTATAGCAATCAGCCCCAGCATTTT	CASSITRTGAYSNQPQHF
-	TRBJ2-7	-	14	TRBV2	TGTGCCAGCAGTGTAATAGCCAGGACCGGCGAGCAGTACTTC	CASSVIARTGEQYF
TRBD2	TRBJ2-7	-	14	TRBV5-4	TGTGCCAGCAGCTTGTCTAGCGGGAGTTACGAGCAGTACTTC	CASSLSSGSYEQYF
TRBD1	TRBJ1-2	-	15	TRBV4-3	TGCGCCAGCAGCCTCATACAGGGGGCGCTGGGGGGCTACACCTTC	CASSLIQGALGGYTF
TRBD1	TRBJ1-3	-	14	TRBV2	TGTGCCAGCAGCGTACAGGGGCCTGGAAACACCATATATTTT	CASSVQGPGNTIYF
-	TRBJ2-6	-	14	TRBV15	TGTGCCACCAGCAAAGGTACGGGGGCCAACGTCCTGACTTTC	CATSKGTGANVLTF
TRBD1	TRBJ2-7	once	14	TRBV5-1	TGCGCCAGCAGCTCATGGACAGGGGCCTACGAGCAGTACTTC	CASSSWTGAYEQYF
-	TRBJ1-6	-	18	TRBV2	TGTGCCAGCAGTGGGACTGCGGTAGTCCGTGTGAAAAATTCACCCCTCCACTTT	CASSGTAVVRVKNSPLHF
-	TRBJ2-1	-	11	TRBV5-6	TGTGCCAGCAGCTTACATGATGAGCAGTTCTTC	CASSLHDEQFF
-	TRBJ2-7	-	13	TRBV27	TGTGCCAGCAGAAAGTTTACAGGGCCCGAGCAGTACTTC	CASRKFTGPEQYF
TRBD1	TRBJ2-7	-	14	TRBV6-1	TGTGCCAGCAGTTTAGTTGGGACAGCCTCCGAGCAGTACTTC	CASSLVGTASEQYF
TRBD1	TRBJ2-1	few	15	TRBV6-1	TGTGCCAGCAGTGATTGGACAGGGGGAAGTAATGAGCAGTTCTTC	CASSDWTGGSNEQFF
TRBD2	TRBJ2-1	-	17	TRBV5-1	TGCGCCAGCAGCCCGGACCATAGCGGGGGGGCTTTCAATGAGCAGTTCTTC	CASSPDHSGGAFNEQFF
TRBD1	TRBJ2-3	-	14	TRBV6-5	TGTGCCAGCAGACTACAGGGGGCTTCAGATACGCAGTATTTT	CASRLQGASDTQYF
TRBD1	TRBJ2-5	-	16	TRBV5-6	TGTGCCAGCAGCTCCCGTGGACAGGGTGGTGTAGAGACCCAGTACTTC	CASSSRGQGGVETQYF
-	TRBJ2-7	-	16	TRBV5-1	TGCGCCAGCAGCTTGTCACAGGGCCGGAGCTCCTACGAGCAGTACTTC	CASSLSQGRSSYEQYF
-	TRBJ1-6	-	14	TRBV14	TGTGCCAGCAGCCAAGAGACTAGTAATTCACCCCTCCACTTT	CASSQETSNSPLHF
-	TRBJ2-7	-	14	TRBV5-4	TGTGCCAGCAGCGGAGGACCTAGTGGCTACGAGCAGTACTTC	CASSGGPSGYEQYF
-	TRBJ2-7	-	14	TRBV19	TGTGCCAGTAGAGAGGGGACCTTCTCCTACGAGCAGTACTTC	CASREGTFSYEQYF
TRBD2	TRBJ2-3	-	16	TRBV28	TGTGCCAGCAGCCCAGGGACTAGCGGGGGGACAGATACGCAGTATTTT	CASSPGTSGGTDTQYF
TRBD2	TRBJ2-1	-	15	TRBV7-3	TGTGCCAGCAGCCCCGGACTAGCGGGGGGGGGTGAGCAGTTCTTC	CASSPGLAGGGEQFF
-	TRBJ1-1	once	15	TRBV7-4	TGTGCCAGCCCGCTAGGCGGCAGATTGAACACTGAAGCTTTCTTT	CASPLGGRLNTEAFF
-	TRBJ1-1	few	15	TRBV21-1	TGTGCCAGCAGCACGGGACAGGGAATGAACACTGAAGCTTTCTTT	CASSTGQGMNTEAFF
-	TRBJ2-3	-	15	TRBV7-2	TGTGCCAGCAGCTTAGGATTAACTAGCACAGATACGCAGTATTTT	CASSLGLTSTDTQYF
TRBD1	TRBJ2-7	-	16	TRBV4-3	TGCGCCAGCAGCCAATTGCCGGGACAGGGGGCGTACGAGCAGTACTTC	CASSQLPGQGAYEQYF
-	TRBJ1-1	-	14	TRBV7-2	TGTGCCAGCAGCTTAAATCGCCAGAGCCCCTGGGCAGTCTTT	CASSLNRQSPWAVF
TRBD1	TRBJ2-1	-	16	TRBV5-8	TGTGCCAGCAGCTCCCGACTCTTGACAGGGAGTAATGAGCAGTTCTTC	CASSSRLLTGSNEQFF
-	TRBJ2-1	-	18	TRBV4-3	TGCGCCAGCAGCCAAGGCCCGTCTAGTAACGGGGCCTACAATGAGCAGTTCTTC	CASSQGPSSNGAYNEQFF
-	TRBJ1-4	-	16	TRBV18	TGTGCCAGCTCACCACCCTCGGGACTCGGGAATGAAAAACTGTTTTTT	CASSPPSGLGNEKLFF
-	TRBJ1-1	-	14	TRBV7-2	TGTGCCAGCAGCATTTCCCCGGGGGTTACTGAAGCTTTCTTT	CASSISPGVTEAFF
TRBD1	TRBJ1-2	-	13	TRBV6-6	TGTGCCAGCAGCCTCACACAGGGGGCAGGCTACACCTTC	CASSLTQGAGYTF
TRBD1	TRBJ1-2	-	14	TRBV6-5	TGTGCCAGCAGTTACACCCAGGGGGCGCGGGGCTACACCTTC	CASSYTQGARGYTF
-	TRBJ1-3	-	15	TRBV7-3	TGTGCCAGCGTCGAGGACGGATTTTCTGGAAACACCATATATTTT	CASVEDGFSGNTIYF
-	TRBJ2-7	-	13	TRBV6-6	TGTGCCAGCAGTTACGGGGGTGAGAGCGGATCGTACTTC	CASSYGGESGSYF
-	TRBJ1-1	-	12	TRBV6-5	TGTGCCAGCAGTTACGAAACGCGACAGTTGATTTTT	CASSYETRQLIF
-	TRBJ1-6	-	17	TRBV27	TGTGCCAGCAGTCCCCCCCCCGGGGGGCGCTTAAATTCACCCCTCCACTTT	CASSPPPGGRLNSPLHF
TRBD1	TRBJ2-2	-	15	TRBV5-4	TGTGCCAGCAGCGGCCGGGACAGAGGTTCCGGGGAGCTGTTTTTT	CASSGRDRGSGELFF
-	TRBJ2-2	-	14	TRBV11-3	TGTGCCAGCAGCCCCAGGGGGAACACCGGGGAGCTGTTTTTT	CASSPRGNTGELFF
-	TRBJ2-2	-	14	TRBV19	TGTGCCAGTAGTATAGATCTGGTCACCGGGGAGCTGTTTTTT	CASSIDLVTGELFF
-	TRBJ2-5	-	14	TRBV19	TGTGCCAGTAGTATAGGGACAGCCCAAGAGACCCAGTACTTC	CASSIGTAQETQYF
-	TRBJ1-1	-	13	TRBV19	TGTGCCAGTAAAAAGAAGACGAACACTGAAGCTTTCTTT	CASKKKTNTEAFF
-	TRBJ1-1	-	12	TRBV11-2	TGTGCCAGCAGCCCCCGGGGACGTGAAGCTTTCTTT	CASSPRGREAFF
-	TRBJ1-5	-	12	TRBV6-5	TGTGCCAGCATATCGACCGATCAGCCCCAGCATTTT	CASISTDQPQHF
-	TRBJ2-1	-	13	TRBV7-2	TGTGCCAGCAGCCCGCTTGGTTACAATGAGCAGTTCTTC	CASSPLGYNEQFF
-	TRBJ1-1	once	18	TRBV5-1	TGCGCCAGCAGCTTGGCCCACCCATCGACAGGATGGAACACTGAAGCTTTCTTT	CASSLAHPSTGWNTEAFF
-	TRBJ2-7	-	14	TRBV2	TGTGCCAGCAGTGGAAAGGGTACGAACTACGAGCAGTACTTC	CASSGKGTNYEQYF